One and the same sample provided the 17 T cell receptor beta chains below, sequenced in a study of T cell clonality in common variable immunodeficiency. Study findings and constraints: Fewer deletions and N-nucleotide insertions were reportedly seen in common variable immunodeficiency TCR beta sequences.

These receptors have no known antigen. Generated by immunoSEQ multiplex PCR, the TCRdb table keeps only in-frame clones and is missing some. This sample carries about 28,000 clones, none of them present only once. The material sequenced was peripheral blood mononuclear cells. All receptors come from a human donor with common variable immunodeficiency.

Points on this clone: With the read ending 3 residues before the CDR3 end, the germline J gene is used to fill in that end. The rearrangement joins TRBV7-8 to TRBJ2-5; D not resolved. V lost 0 bases and J lost 3, with 5 bases in between. Germline assignment: CDR1 SGHVS and CDR2 FQNEAQ. This CDR3 has 13 residues. The covered CDR3 bases are TGTGCCAGCAGCTTAGCTTTAGAAGAGACC. This translates into CASSLALEET. The entire CDR3 protein reads CASSLALEETQYF.

In this sample, this clone turned up a few times. The observed sequence ends 3 residues before the CDR3 terminus, with the missing tail filled in from the germline J gene. This chain links TRBV2 with TRBJ2-3; 9 nucleotides line up with TRBD2. The length of the CDR3 is 18 residues. The V gene end was trimmed by 1 base and the J gene end by 1 base; junction bases not matched to a gene: 9. Germline CDR1 is SNHLY and CDR2 is FYNNEI. The CDR3 is CASSEVPGLAVGTDTQYF. The sequenced CDR3 bases are TGTGCCAGCAGTGAAGTTCCGGGACTAGCAGTGGGCACAGATACG. Full variable domain (outside the CDR3, taken from reference TRBV2 and TRBJ2-3): EPEVTQTPSHQVTQMGQEVILRCVPISNHLYFYWYRQILGQKVEFLVSFYNNEISEKSEIFDDQFSVERPDGSNFTLKIRSTKLEDSAMYFCASSEVPGLAVGTDTQYFGPGTRLTVL.

This clone was recorded a few times. The CDR3 bases that were read are TGTGCCAGCTCACCCCCGGCGGGTCAGGGGGCGCGGGAGACC. This codes for CASSPPAGQGARET. The entire CDR3 protein reads CASSPPAGQGARETQYF. J is TRBJ2-5 and V is TRBV18; 8 bases align to TRBD1. The read halts 3 residues ahead of the CDR3 end, with the missing end drawn from the germline J gene. V trimming: 3 bases; J trimming: 5 bases; junction bases outside the gene matches: 14. This CDR3 is 17 amino acids long. Germline CDR1 KGHSH, CDR2 LQKENI.

This clone has more than one count but fewer than ten. The DNA ends 3 residues before the CDR3 does, and the rest of the CDR3 is filled in from the germline J gene. This rearrangement joins TRBV2 to TRBJ1-1, with TRBD1 matching 7 bases. Per germline, CDR1 SNHLY and CDR2 FYNNEI. The J segment lost 4 bases and the V segment lost 6 bases, leaving 5 bases of the junction unmatched. CDR3 length equals 13 residues. CDR3 bases read: TGTGCCAGCAGACGGCAGGGGGTCACTGAA. Encoded protein: CASRRQGVTE. The whole CDR3 region reads CASRRQGVTEAFF.

In regard to this clone: Coverage ceases 3 residues before the CDR3 finishes, and the germline J gene fills in the end. This chain connects TRBV18 to TRBJ1-4; 9 positions match TRBD1. With 4 bases clipped from V and 7 bases from J, the junction kept 10 bases outside the gene matches. CDR1 and CDR2 (germline): KGHSH, LQKENI. The CDR3 is 16 amino acids. CDR3: CASSRGQGSVGEKLFF. Incomplete CDR3 DNA: TGTGCCAGCTCACGCGGACAGGGGTCGGTCGGTGAAAAA.

This clone has just a few counts. The read ends 3 residues before the CDR3 terminus; that terminus is restored from the germline J gene. The chain is built from TRBV7-2 and TRBJ1-2; 11 bases map to TRBD1. The CDR3 length is 15 residues. Per germline, CDR1 SGHTA and CDR2 FQGNSA. V lost 3 bases and J lost 3; bases outside the gene matches: 3. The CDR3 here is CASSLDRGRDYGYTF. The covered CDR3 bases are TGTGCCAGCAGCTTGGACAGGGGGCGCGACTATGGC.

This clone was recorded at least ten times. A read error may produce the germline difference seen at one junction end. The read ends 3 residues shy of where the CDR3 ends; the end is completed using the germline J gene. The V and J genes are TRBV4-2 and TRBJ2-7; D unclear. Germline V CDR1 and CDR2: LGHNA, YNFKEQ. This CDR3 is built from 15 residues. The CDR3 here is CASSQAHSGSYEQYF. CDR3 DNA (partial): TGCGCCAGCAGCCAAGCCCACTCCGGCTCCTACGAG.

This clone was recorded at least ten times. The missing CDR3 end, 3 residues past where the read stops, is filled in from the germline J gene. The chain joins TRBV5-4 to TRBJ1-4, with TRBD1 identical over 7 bases. Germline CDR1 SGHNT, CDR2 YYREEE (reference sequence). CDR3 length: 13 amino acids. The V and J ends lost 1 base and 6 bases, in that order; junction bases with no gene match: 0. Partial CDR3 DNA: TGTGCCAGCAGCTTGCAGGGGGATGAAAAA. Its protein is CASSLQGDEK. The whole CDR3 sequence reads CASSLQGDEKLFF.

This clone ranks as medium-sized. Sequencing ends 3 residues short of the CDR3 end; the germline J gene provides the rest. V gene TRBV14 combines with J gene TRBJ1-4; unclear D gene. Germline values: CDR1 SGHDN, CDR2 FVKESK. The V gene lost 0 bases and the J gene lost 1 base, with 9 bases spanning the gap. The CDR3 consists of 16 residues. This CDR3 is CASSQDLVETNEKLFF. CDR3 DNA, as far as it was read: TGTGCCAGCAGCCAAGACTTAGTAGAAACTAATGAAAAA.

This clone turned up a few times. The read halts 3 residues ahead of the CDR3 end, with the missing end drawn from the germline J gene. The V and J genes are TRBV7-3 and TRBJ2-1; D is possibly TRBD1 (6 bases). V lost 5 bases and J lost 6, with 11 bases in between. Per the germline V gene, CDR1 is SGHTA and CDR2 is FQGTGA. The CDR3 totals 13 residues. The CDR3 region is CASSKRGSNEQFF. CDR3 bases read: TGTGCCAGCAGCAAAAGGGGGTCCAATGAG.

This clone was counted a few times. The read finishes 3 residues shy of the CDR3 end, and the germline J gene is used to complete it. The rearrangement uses TRBV5-6 and TRBJ2-5; no firm D call. The CDR3 loop spans 13 amino acids. Looked up from germline, CDR1 is SGHDT and CDR2 is YYEEEE. The germline V and J ends were trimmed by 0 bases and 6 bases, with 9 bases remaining between them. Incomplete CDR3 DNA: TGTGCCAGCAGCTTGGTTCAGTCTCAGACC. The encoded protein is CASSLVQSQT. Given in full, the CDR3 is CASSLVQSQTQYF.

This clone was seen repeatedly, ten times or more. With the read ending 3 residues before the CDR3 end, the germline J gene is used to fill in that end. The chain joins TRBV19 to TRBJ2-7; 7 bases align to TRBD1. The germline CDR1 and CDR2 sequences are LNHDA and SQIVND (reference sequence). V lost 1 base and J lost 1; bases outside the gene matches: 7. The CDR3 totals 16 residues. The sequenced CDR3 bases are TGTGCCAGTAGTATAGGAGGGCGACAGGGATCCTACGAG. It is translated as CASSIGGRQGSYE. Given in full, the CDR3 is CASSIGGRQGSYEQYF.

This clone was found a few times. The read falls 3 residues short of the CDR3 end, and the missing part is taken from the germline J gene. The rearrangement links TRBV6-2 or TRBV6-3 to TRBJ2-7; 9 bases match TRBD1. The V gene's germline CDR1 is MNHEY and CDR2 SVGEGT. CDR3 length: 14 residues. J gave up 3 bases and V 4 bases, and 4 bases lay outside the gene matches. The CDR3 sequence: CASSLWTGDYEQYF. The sequenced part of the CDR3 DNA is TGTGCCAGCAGTTTATGGACAGGGGACTACGAG.

This clone came up a few times. The read stops 3 residues short of the end of the CDR3; the missing end is completed from the germline J gene. The rearrangement uses TRBV19 and TRBJ1-5, with D unclear. The germline gives CDR1 LNHDA, CDR2 SQIVND (reference sequence). The germline V and J ends were trimmed by 5 bases and 5 bases, with 7 bases remaining between them. This CDR3 is 12 amino acids long. CDR3 residues: CASSGQDQPQHF. The covered CDR3 bases are TGTGCCAGTAGTGGGCAGGATCAGCCC.

This clone was counted between two and nine times. The DNA ends 3 residues before the CDR3 does, and the rest of the CDR3 is filled in from the germline J gene. The V and J genes are TRBV6-1 and TRBJ1-2; perhaps TRBD1 as D (5 bases). V lost 1 base and J 1 base, leaving 10 bases between the germline ends. This CDR3 comprises 15 residues. The germline V gene encodes CDR1 MNHNS and CDR2 SASEGT. CDR3 sequence reads: CASSEERRGNYGYTF. The DNA read from the CDR3 is TGTGCCAGCAGTGAAGAACGAAGGGGTAACTATGGC.

This clone was seen more than once but under ten times. The sequence runs out 3 residues before the end of the CDR3; the remainder is reconstructed from the germline J gene. The chain uses TRBV7-6 and TRBJ2-7; 11 bases are a match to TRBD2. The CDR3 has 16 residues. J lost 5 bases, V lost 5 bases, and 11 bases had no gene match. CDR1 is SGHVS, CDR2 FNYEAQ, per germline. The covered CDR3 bases are TGTGCCAGCAGCCCGTTGTTGTCTAGCGGGGGGCACGAG. Encoded protein: CASSPLLSSGGHE. The CDR3, in full, reads CASSPLLSSGGHEQYF.

This clone was seen more than once but under ten times. The read falls 3 residues short of the CDR3 end, and the missing part is taken from the germline J gene. The chain has TRBV6-2 or TRBV6-3 and TRBJ2-1; TRBD2 matches 7 bases. V lost 7 bases to trimming and J lost 5 bases; unmatched junction nucleotides: 11. Germline V gene lookup returns CDR1 MNHEY and CDR2 SVGEGT. This CDR3 region has 15 residues. The sequenced part of the CDR3 DNA is TGTGCCAGCATCCGAAGCGGGACCCGACACAATGAG. This sequence encodes CASIRSGTRHNE. The full CDR3 sequence reads CASIRSGTRHNEQFF.